These T cell receptor beta chains were read from a single sample in a study of blood T cells in healthy people across ages. One entry per CDR3 protein, called by TCRdb with MiXCR from the 5' RACE reads. The top ten hold less than 25% of the sample, which has about 730,000 distinct CDR3 sequences, 35% to 45% seen once. The sequenced sample was blood. The source of these receptors is a woman aged 60-70 years in good health. CDR3s include the opening cysteine and the closing phenylalanine or tryptophan. The order of the fields is D gene, V gene, clone size, J gene, CDR3 protein, CDR3 DNA. A D gene is named only where the DNA matches it firmly. Some rows mark clone size as missing; the rest say once, few, many or name a class of expanded clone.

D: NA
V: TRBV30
size: many
J: TRBJ1-1
CDR3: CACMDRGAFF
DNA: TGTGCCTGCATGGACCGGGGGGCTTTCTTT

D: NA
V: TRBV7-8
size: NA
J: TRBJ2-3
CDR3: CASSSAPGGTDTQYF
DNA: TGTGCCAGCAGCTCTGCCCCAGGGGGCACAGATACGCAGTATTTT

D: TRBD2
V: TRBV18
size: NA
J: TRBJ2-1
CDR3: CAVAGLAGPIPRYNEQFF
DNA: TGTGCCGTCGCGGGACTAGCGGGACCGATTCCCCGGTACAATGAGCAGTTCTTC

D: TRBD2
V: TRBV20-1
size: NA
J: TRBJ2-3
CDR3: CSAITPTSDTQYF
DNA: TGCAGTGCTATAACACCGACTAGCGATACGCAGTATTTT

D: NA
V: TRBV5-5
size: NA
J: TRBJ1-4
CDR3: CASSLVGGVGEKLFF
DNA: TGTGCCAGCAGCTTAGTGGGGGGCGTCGGCGAAAAACTGTTTTTT

D: NA
V: TRBV6-6
size: once
J: TRBJ1-2
CDR3: CASRGGGANYGYTF
DNA: TGTGCCAGCAGAGGAGGGGGGGCGAACTATGGCTACACCTTC

D: TRBD1
V: TRBV7-8
size: NA
J: TRBJ2-5
CDR3: CASSWQSSRDRAGETQYF
DNA: TGTGCCAGCTCCTGGCAAAGCAGCCGGGACAGGGCGGGAGAGACCCAGTACTTC

D: TRBD1
V: TRBV7-8
size: few
J: TRBJ2-1
CDR3: CASSLESGTDYNEQFF
DNA: TGTGCCAGCAGCTTAGAATCCGGGACAGATTACAATGAGCAGTTCTTC

D: TRBD2
V: TRBV20-1
size: NA
J: TRBJ2-5
CDR3: CSATRGLADQETQYF
DNA: TGCAGTGCGACCAGGGGACTAGCGGACCAAGAGACCCAGTACTTC

D: TRBD2
V: TRBV5-5
size: few
J: TRBJ2-5
CDR3: CASSGGGAMETQYF
DNA: TGTGCCAGCAGCGGCGGGGGGGCGATGGAGACCCAGTACTTC

D: NA
V: TRBV21-1
size: NA
J: TRBJ2-1
CDR3: CASSKGEREARYNEQFF
DNA: TGTGCCAGCAGCAAAGGGGAGCGGGAGGCCCGCTACAATGAGCAGTTCTTC

D: NA
V: TRBV3-1
size: NA
J: TRBJ1-6
CDR3: CASSPEGGARNSPLHF
DNA: TGTGCCAGCAGCCCCGAGGGAGGGGCACGGAATTCACCCCTCCACTTT

D: TRBD1
V: TRBV5-1
size: many
J: TRBJ1-5
CDR3: CASSLEGQGGQPQHF
DNA: TGCGCCAGCAGCTTGGAGGGGCAGGGGGGTCAGCCCCAGCATTTT

D: NA
V: TRBV10-3
size: few
J: TRBJ1-3
CDR3: CAISPVGRNTIYF
DNA: TGTGCCATCAGTCCGGTGGGGCGAAACACCATATATTTT

D: NA
V: TRBV18
size: NA
J: TRBJ1-2
CDR3: CASSPSAVYGYTF
DNA: TGTGCCAGCTCACCGTCGGCAGTCTATGGCTACACCTTC

D: NA
V: TRBV12-3/TRBV12-4
size: many
J: TRBJ2-7
CDR3: CASSLAGTYEQYF
DNA: TGTGCCAGCAGTTTGGCAGGAACCTACGAGCAGTACTTC

D: NA
V: TRBV20-1
size: few
J: TRBJ2-4
CDR3: CSARGLIAKNIQYF
DNA: TGCAGTGCCAGGGGACTAATAGCCAAAAACATTCAGTACTTC

D: NA
V: TRBV7-3
size: NA
J: TRBJ2-5
CDR3: CASSLGPGDSGETQYF
DNA: TGTGCCAGCAGCTTAGGTCCCGGGGATAGCGGAGAGACCCAGTACTTC

D: NA
V: TRBV9
size: NA
J: TRBJ1-5
CDR3: CASSVGGGNSNQPQHF
DNA: TGTGCCAGCAGCGTAGGGGGGGGGAATAGCAATCAGCCCCAGCATTTT

D: NA
V: TRBV7-3
size: NA
J: TRBJ1-1
CDR3: CASSLDGRIYTEAFF
DNA: TGTGCCAGCAGCTTAGACGGCAGGATATACACTGAAGCTTTCTTT

D: NA
V: TRBV19
size: NA
J: TRBJ2-6
CDR3: CASSIARGAGANVLTF
DNA: TGTGCCAGTAGTATCGCCAGGGGCGCTGGGGCCAACGTCCTGACTTTC

D: NA
V: TRBV3-1
size: NA
J: TRBJ1-1
CDR3: CASRRRGNTEAFF
DNA: TGTGCCAGCAGACGCAGGGGCAACACTGAAGCTTTCTTT